This T cell receptor (beta chain) was identified during a study of cytomegalovirus exposure and HLA in healthy donors. Study observations and caveats: It was likely that a cluster of highly shared sequence variants was a sequencing artifact. Based on reports, TCR beta sequences accurately predicted HLA-A and HLA-B alleles for most subjects.

The CDR3 has 13 residues. The germline V gene encodes CDR1 MNHEY and CDR2 SVGAGI. The V segment lost 5 bases and the J segment 1 base; nucleotides outside the gene matches: 2. Amplification used 60 Vbeta primers and 13 Jbeta primers. Sequencing was performed with immunoSEQ multiplex PCR; in TCRdb, only in-frame clones are kept and a portion is missing. In the table there are fewer than 200,000 clones, 87% of which are singletons. On this clone: What it binds is not known. This specimen includes other DNA sequences encoding the same CDR3.

The TCR sequence derives from a woman between 25 and 40 years old in good health and CMV-seronegative. This sequence joins TRBV6-5 and TRBJ2-7; 7 nucleotides align to TRBD1. The sequencing input was PBMCs. DNA for the CDR3: TGTGCCAGCAGTCTACAGGGGTCCTACGAGCAGTACTTC. It yields the protein CASSLQGSYEQYF.